This T cell receptor (beta chain) was captured in a study of T cell changes during pregnancy in multiple sclerosis. Data came from immunoSEQ multiplex PCR; TCRdb stores just in-frame clones and leaves some out. The data hold 40,000 to 50,000 clones, with roughly 87% observed a single time. Sequencing used CD4+ T cells from peripheral blood mononuclear cells, obtained in the first trimester of pregnancy. The clonotype originates from a female donor with multiple sclerosis, enrolled in a pregnancy study.

The CDR3 loop is CASSRRGGRVAFF. CDR3 DNA: TGTGCCAGCAGCCGCCGGGGGGGACGGGTAGCTTTCTTT. This chain links TRBV7-9 with TRBJ1-1, with D perhaps TRBD1 (5 bases). This CDR3 contains 13 residues. Germline V gene sequence: CDR1 SEHNR, CDR2 FQNEAQ (reference sequence). The V and J ends lost 5 bases and 10 bases respectively, with 17 bases between them.